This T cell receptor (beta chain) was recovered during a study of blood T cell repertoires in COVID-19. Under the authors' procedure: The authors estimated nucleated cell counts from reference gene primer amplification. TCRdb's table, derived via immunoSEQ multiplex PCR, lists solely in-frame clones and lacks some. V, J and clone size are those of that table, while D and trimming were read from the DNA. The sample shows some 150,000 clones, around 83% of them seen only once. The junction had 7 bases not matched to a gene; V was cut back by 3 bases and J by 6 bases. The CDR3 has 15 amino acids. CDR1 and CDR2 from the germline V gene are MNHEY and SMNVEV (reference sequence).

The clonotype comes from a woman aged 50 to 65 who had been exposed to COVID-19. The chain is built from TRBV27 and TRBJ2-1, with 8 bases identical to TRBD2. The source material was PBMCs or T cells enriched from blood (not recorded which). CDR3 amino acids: CASSFREGKGNEQFF. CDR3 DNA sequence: TGTGCCAGCAGTTTCCGGGAGGGTAAAGGCAATGAGCAGTTCTTC.